The rows below give T cell receptor beta chains drawn from one sample of a study of Graves' ophthalmopathy and Graves' hyperthyroidism. TCRdb used MiXCR to reprocess the multiplex PCR reads, holding one entry per CDR3 protein. The sample contains 200,000 to 250,000 distinct CDR3 sequences, about 22% of which appear only once. Sample: peripheral blood. Receptors were obtained from a woman in her 50s with Graves' ophthalmopathy. Each CDR3 is given without its conserved first and last residue.

V gene: TRBV20-1
J gene: TRBJ2-5
CDR3 protein: SARGGMQRAQY

V gene: TRBV7-2
J gene: TRBJ1-5
CDR3 protein: ASSLMSEPQH

V gene: TRBV20-1
J gene: -
CDR3 protein: SAREVRRLYVQF

V gene: TRBV6-1
J gene: TRBJ1-5
CDR3 protein: ASSTGTANQPQH

V gene: TRBV11-3
J gene: TRBJ2-5
CDR3 protein: ASSLEGGTRQETQY

V gene: TRBV29-1
J gene: TRBJ2-2
CDR3 protein: SVMDRVLIGELF

V gene: TRBV20-1
J gene: TRBJ1-5
CDR3 protein: SARGQGAQPQH

V gene: TRBV5-1
J gene: TRBJ1-1
CDR3 protein: ASSLTGATEAF

V gene: TRBV10-3
J gene: TRBJ1-5
CDR3 protein: AISEDIRANQPQH

V gene: TRBV9
J gene: TRBJ2-7
CDR3 protein: ASSVLAGSSYEQY

V gene: TRBV27
J gene: TRBJ2-2
CDR3 protein: ASRRAGGDTGELF

V gene: TRBV12-3/TRBV12-4
J gene: TRBJ2-5
CDR3 protein: ASGTSGVGTQY

V gene: TRBV20-1
J gene: TRBJ2-1
CDR3 protein: SARAVSSGDYNEQF

V gene: TRBV28
J gene: TRBJ2-7
CDR3 protein: ASIDTYYEQC

V gene: TRBV7-9
J gene: TRBJ1-2
CDR3 protein: ASSSTGVNYGYT

V gene: TRBV2
J gene: TRBJ1-6
CDR3 protein: ASSPNRSSYNSPLH

V gene: TRBV6-5
J gene: TRBJ1-5
CDR3 protein: ASSPLEQPQH

V gene: TRBV5-4
J gene: TRBJ2-5
CDR3 protein: ASSLGYQETQY

V gene: TRBV18
J gene: TRBJ2-5
CDR3 protein: ASSPSKRLQQETQY

V gene: TRBV20-1
J gene: TRBJ2-5
CDR3 protein: SARESGSGGETQY

V gene: TRBV10-3
J gene: TRBJ2-7
CDR3 protein: AIRSVGSSYEQY

V gene: TRBV11-2
J gene: TRBJ2-6
CDR3 protein: ASSLRTARGANVLT

V gene: TRBV6-5
J gene: TRBJ1-6
CDR3 protein: ASSSPGTRGRGSPLH

V gene: TRBV28
J gene: TRBJ2-5
CDR3 protein: ASSLWGQGVKTQY

V gene: TRBV29-1
J gene: TRBJ1-6
CDR3 protein: SALQDSPLH

V gene: TRBV19
J gene: TRBJ2-7
CDR3 protein: ASMGGLSYEQY

V gene: TRBV28
J gene: TRBJ2-7
CDR3 protein: ASTPDGGQGAYEQY

V gene: TRBV20-1
J gene: TRBJ2-2
CDR3 protein: SANPKAGGMTGELF

V gene: TRBV18
J gene: TRBJ2-7
CDR3 protein: ASSPRLDGGEQY

V gene: TRBV12-3/TRBV12-4
J gene: TRBJ2-7
CDR3 protein: ASSTVSGRTNEQY

V gene: TRBV5-1
J gene: TRBJ1-1
CDR3 protein: ASSLAFGQGDAEAF

V gene: TRBV27
J gene: TRBJ2-5
CDR3 protein: ASRTGHRAEETQY

V gene: TRBV7-2
J gene: TRBJ2-2
CDR3 protein: ASSLAVSVGKAGELF

V gene: TRBV12-3/TRBV12-4
J gene: TRBJ1-2
CDR3 protein: ASSPFSEGPNYGYT

V gene: TRBV18
J gene: TRBJ2-5
CDR3 protein: ASSSTGTVKETQY

V gene: TRBV30
J gene: TRBJ1-2
CDR3 protein: AGGGYT

V gene: TRBV19
J gene: TRBJ1-5
CDR3 protein: AAGRSNQPQH

V gene: TRBV6-9
J gene: TRBJ2-7
CDR3 protein: ASSYSGTGNYEQY

V gene: TRBV12-3/TRBV12-4
J gene: TRBJ2-7
CDR3 protein: ASSGGDGPIYEQY

V gene: TRBV5-1
J gene: TRBJ2-5
CDR3 protein: ASSVDQETQY

V gene: TRBV30
J gene: TRBJ2-5
CDR3 protein: AWAAGAEETQY

V gene: TRBV12-3/TRBV12-4
J gene: TRBJ1-5
CDR3 protein: ASKKGGGGQPQH

V gene: TRBV4-2
J gene: TRBJ2-7
CDR3 protein: ASSQVSGEQY

V gene: TRBV11-2
J gene: TRBJ2-5
CDR3 protein: ASRPIFQETQY

V gene: TRBV7-6
J gene: TRBJ2-5
CDR3 protein: ASSLATTGKTQY

V gene: TRBV24-1
J gene: TRBJ2-2
CDR3 protein: ATMGLGTNTGELF

V gene: TRBV4-1
J gene: TRBJ2-7
CDR3 protein: ASSRREKGYEQY

V gene: TRBV2
J gene: TRBJ1-1
CDR3 protein: ASKELNQNTEAF

V gene: TRBV9
J gene: TRBJ2-2
CDR3 protein: ASSVRLSSDTGELF

V gene: TRBV20-1
J gene: TRBJ1-5
CDR3 protein: SAKARGDVLYQPQH

V gene: TRBV30
J gene: TRBJ1-2
CDR3 protein: AWSFRGANYGYT

V gene: TRBV20-1
J gene: TRBJ2-7
CDR3 protein: SARVLYYEQY

V gene: TRBV5-1
J gene: TRBJ1-1
CDR3 protein: ASSPSVGSTGHTEAF

V gene: TRBV6-5
J gene: TRBJ2-5
CDR3 protein: ASSHPGTGVETQY

V gene: TRBV28
J gene: TRBJ2-5
CDR3 protein: ASSLMRETQY

V gene: TRBV10-3
J gene: TRBJ1-1
CDR3 protein: ATSTGAPDDTEAF

V gene: TRBV15
J gene: TRBJ2-5
CDR3 protein: ATSRVGGGETQY